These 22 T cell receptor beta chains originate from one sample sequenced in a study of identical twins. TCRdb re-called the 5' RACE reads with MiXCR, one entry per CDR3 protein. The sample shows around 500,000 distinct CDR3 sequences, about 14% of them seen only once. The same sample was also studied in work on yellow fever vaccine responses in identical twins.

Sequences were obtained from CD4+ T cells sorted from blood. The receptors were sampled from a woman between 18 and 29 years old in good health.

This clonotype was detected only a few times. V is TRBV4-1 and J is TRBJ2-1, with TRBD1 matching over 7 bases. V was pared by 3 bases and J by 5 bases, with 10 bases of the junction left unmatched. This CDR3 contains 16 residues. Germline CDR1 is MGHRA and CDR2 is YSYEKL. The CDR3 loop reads CASSQSGTDLNNEQFF. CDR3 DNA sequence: TGCGCCAGCAGCCAGTCCGGGACAGATTTAAACAATGAGCAGTTCTTC.

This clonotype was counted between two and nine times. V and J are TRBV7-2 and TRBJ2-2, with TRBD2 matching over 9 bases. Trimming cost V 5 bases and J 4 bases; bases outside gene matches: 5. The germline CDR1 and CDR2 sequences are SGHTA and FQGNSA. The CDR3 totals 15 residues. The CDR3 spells CASSRGRAVTGELFF. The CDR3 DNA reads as TGTGCCAGCAGCCGCGGGAGGGCCGTCACCGGGGAGCTGTTTTTT.

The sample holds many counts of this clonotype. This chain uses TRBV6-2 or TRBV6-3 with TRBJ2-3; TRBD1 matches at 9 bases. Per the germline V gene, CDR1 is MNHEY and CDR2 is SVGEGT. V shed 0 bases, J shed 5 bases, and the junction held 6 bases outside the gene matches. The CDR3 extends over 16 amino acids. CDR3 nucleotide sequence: TGTGCCAGCAGTTACTCCGGGACAGGGTCCCAAGATACGCAGTATTTT. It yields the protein CASSYSGTGSQDTQYF.

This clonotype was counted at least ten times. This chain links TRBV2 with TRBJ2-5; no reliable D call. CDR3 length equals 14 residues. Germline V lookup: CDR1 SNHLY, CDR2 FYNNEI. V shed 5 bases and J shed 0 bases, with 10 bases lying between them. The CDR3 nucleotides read TGTGCCAGCAGTTCGGACCGGTACCAAGAGACCCAGTACTTC. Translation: CASSSDRYQETQYF.

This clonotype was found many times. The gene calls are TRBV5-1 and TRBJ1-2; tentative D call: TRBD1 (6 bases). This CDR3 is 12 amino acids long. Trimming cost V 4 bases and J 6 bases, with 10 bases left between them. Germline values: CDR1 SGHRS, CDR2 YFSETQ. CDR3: CASSTGQDGYTF. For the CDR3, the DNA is TGCGCCAGCAGCACGGGACAAGATGGCTACACCTTC.

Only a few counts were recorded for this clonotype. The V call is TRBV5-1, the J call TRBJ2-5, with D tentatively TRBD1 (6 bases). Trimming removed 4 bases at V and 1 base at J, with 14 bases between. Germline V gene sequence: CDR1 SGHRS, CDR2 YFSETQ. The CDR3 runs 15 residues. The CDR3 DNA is TGCGCCAGCAGCACCGGACAGAAACTCCAAGAGACCCAGTACTTC. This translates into CASSTGQKLQETQYF. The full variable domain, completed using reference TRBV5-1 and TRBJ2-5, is KAGVTQTPRYLIKTRGQQVTLSCSPISGHRSVSWYQQTPGQGLQFLFEYFSETQRNKGNFPGRFSGRQFSNSRSEMNVSTLELGDSALYLCASSTGQKLQETQYFGPGTRLLVL.

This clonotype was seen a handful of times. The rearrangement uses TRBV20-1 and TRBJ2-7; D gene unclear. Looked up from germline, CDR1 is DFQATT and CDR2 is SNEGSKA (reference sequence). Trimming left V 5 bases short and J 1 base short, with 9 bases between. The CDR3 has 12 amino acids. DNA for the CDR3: TGCAGTGCTCCGACTGATTCCTACGAGCAGTACTTC. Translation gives CSAPTDSYEQYF.

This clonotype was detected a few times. CDR3 in DNA: TGTGCCAGCAGTGAACCGACAGGGTTTAGCACAGATACGCAGTATTTT. Encoded protein: CASSEPTGFSTDTQYF. The V and J genes are TRBV25-1 and TRBJ2-3, with 7 bases matching TRBD1. V trimming: 2 bases; J trimming: 0 bases; junction bases outside the gene matches: 5. The CDR3 sequence is 16 residues long. Germline V lookup: CDR1 MGHDK, CDR2 SYGVNS.

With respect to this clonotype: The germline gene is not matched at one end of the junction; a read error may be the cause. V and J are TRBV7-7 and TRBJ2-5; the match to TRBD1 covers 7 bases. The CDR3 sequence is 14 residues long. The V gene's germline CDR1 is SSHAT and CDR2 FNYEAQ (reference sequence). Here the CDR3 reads CASSLTGVEETQYF. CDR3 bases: TGTGCTAGCAGCTTAACAGGGGTTGAGGAGACCCAGTACTTC. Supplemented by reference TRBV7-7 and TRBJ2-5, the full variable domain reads GAGVSQSPRYKVTKRGQDVTLRCDPISSHATLYWYQQALGQGPEFLTYFNYEAQPDKSGLPSDRFSAERPEGSISTLTIQRTEQRDSAMYRCASSLTGVEETQYFGPGTRLLVL.

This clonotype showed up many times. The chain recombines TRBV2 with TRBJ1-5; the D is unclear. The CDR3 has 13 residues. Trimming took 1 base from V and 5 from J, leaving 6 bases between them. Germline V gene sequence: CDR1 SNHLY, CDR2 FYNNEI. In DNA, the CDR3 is TGTGCCAGCAGTGAAGGCCAGTATCAGCCCCAGCATTTT. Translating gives CASSEGQYQPQHF.

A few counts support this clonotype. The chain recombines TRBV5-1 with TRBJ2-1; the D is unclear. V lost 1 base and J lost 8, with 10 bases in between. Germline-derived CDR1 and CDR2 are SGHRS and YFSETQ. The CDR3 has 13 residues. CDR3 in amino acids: CASSLNVGDEQFF. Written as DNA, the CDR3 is TGCGCCAGCAGCTTGAACGTGGGCGATGAGCAGTTCTTC.

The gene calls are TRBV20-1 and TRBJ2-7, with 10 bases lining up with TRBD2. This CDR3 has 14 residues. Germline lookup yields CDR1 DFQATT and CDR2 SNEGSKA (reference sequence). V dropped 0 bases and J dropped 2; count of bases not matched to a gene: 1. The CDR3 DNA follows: TGCAGTGCTAGAGAAAGCGGGAGGGCCTACGAGCAGTACTTC. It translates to CSARESGRAYEQYF.

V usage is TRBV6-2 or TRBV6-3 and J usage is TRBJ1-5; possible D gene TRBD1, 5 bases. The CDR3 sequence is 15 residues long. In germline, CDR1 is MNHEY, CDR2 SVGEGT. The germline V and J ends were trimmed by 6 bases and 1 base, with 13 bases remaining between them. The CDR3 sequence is CASREQEGSNQPQHF. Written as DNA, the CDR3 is TGTGCCAGCAGGGAACAGGAAGGGAGCAATCAGCCCCAGCATTTT.

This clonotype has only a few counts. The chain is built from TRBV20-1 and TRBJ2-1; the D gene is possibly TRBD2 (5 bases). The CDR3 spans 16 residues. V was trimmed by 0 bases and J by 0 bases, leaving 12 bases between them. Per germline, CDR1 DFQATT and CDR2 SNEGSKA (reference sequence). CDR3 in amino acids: CSAREGLGSSYNEQFF. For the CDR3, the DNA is TGCAGTGCTAGAGAAGGACTGGGCAGCTCCTACAATGAGCAGTTCTTC.

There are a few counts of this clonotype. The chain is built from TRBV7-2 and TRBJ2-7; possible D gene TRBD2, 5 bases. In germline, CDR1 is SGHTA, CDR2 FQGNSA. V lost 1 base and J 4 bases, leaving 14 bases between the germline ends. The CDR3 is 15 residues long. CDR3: CASSLGGISAYEQYF. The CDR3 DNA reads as TGTGCCAGCAGCTTAGGAGGCATTAGCGCATACGAGCAGTACTTC.

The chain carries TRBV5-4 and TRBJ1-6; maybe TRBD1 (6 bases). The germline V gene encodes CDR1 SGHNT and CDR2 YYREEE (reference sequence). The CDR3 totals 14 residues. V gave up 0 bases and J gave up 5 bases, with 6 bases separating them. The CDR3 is CASSLDRDNSPLHF. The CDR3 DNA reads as TGTGCCAGCAGCTTGGACAGGGATAATTCACCCCTCCACTTT.

CDR3 DNA: TGTGCCAGCAGCGTATCGAGCAATCAGCCCCAGCATTTT. Protein sequence: CASSVSSNQPQHF. The V call is TRBV9, the J call TRBJ1-5, with D uncertain. V was shortened by 1 base and J by 1 base, with 3 bases between the two germline ends. This CDR3 comprises 13 residues. Looked up from germline, CDR1 is SGDLS and CDR2 is YYNGEE.

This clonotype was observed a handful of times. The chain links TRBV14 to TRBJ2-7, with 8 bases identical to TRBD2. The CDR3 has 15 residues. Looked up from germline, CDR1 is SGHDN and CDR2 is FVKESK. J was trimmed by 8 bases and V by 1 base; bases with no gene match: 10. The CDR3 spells CASSQAASGTRKQYF. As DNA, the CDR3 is TGTGCCAGCAGCCAAGCAGCCTCCGGGACTAGGAAGCAGTACTTC.

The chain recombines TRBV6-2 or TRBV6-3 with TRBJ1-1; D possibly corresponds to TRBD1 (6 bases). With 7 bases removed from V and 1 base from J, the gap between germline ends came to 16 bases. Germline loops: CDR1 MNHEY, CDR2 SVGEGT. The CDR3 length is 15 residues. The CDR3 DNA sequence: TGTGCCAGCACGACAGGCCAAACAAGGAACACTGAAGCTTTCTTT. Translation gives CASTTGQTRNTEAFF.

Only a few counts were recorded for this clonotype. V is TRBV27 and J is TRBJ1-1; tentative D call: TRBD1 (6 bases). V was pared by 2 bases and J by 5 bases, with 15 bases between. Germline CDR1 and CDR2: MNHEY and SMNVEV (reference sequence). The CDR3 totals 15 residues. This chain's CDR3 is CASSLRGEGVTEAFF. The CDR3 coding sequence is TGTGCCAGCAGTTTAAGGGGAGAGGGGGTTACTGAAGCTTTCTTT.

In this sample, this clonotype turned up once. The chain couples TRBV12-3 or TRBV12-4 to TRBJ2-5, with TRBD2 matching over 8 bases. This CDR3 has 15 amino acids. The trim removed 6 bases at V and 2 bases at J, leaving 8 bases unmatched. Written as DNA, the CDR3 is TGTGCCAGCAGCGCGGGGAGCGGGAGACAAGAGACCCAGTACTTC. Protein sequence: CASSAGSGRQETQYF.

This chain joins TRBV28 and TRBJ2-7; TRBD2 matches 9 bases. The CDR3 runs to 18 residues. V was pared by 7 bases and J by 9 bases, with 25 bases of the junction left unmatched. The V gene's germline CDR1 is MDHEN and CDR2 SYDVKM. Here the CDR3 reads CASNPLGRGGHSPLGQYF. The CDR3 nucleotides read TGTGCCAGCAATCCCCTCGGGCGGGGGGGTCACAGCCCCCTTGGGCAGTACTTC.